This entry concerns a single T cell receptor beta chain. Original handling: Reference gene primers were amplified, and this amplification served to estimate nucleated cell counts. Assay used: immunoSEQ multiplex PCR; TCRdb lists only in-frame clones, some missing. The DNA was the basis for D and trimming; V, J and clone size are from that table. The table has fewer than 450,000 clones, 88% seen once. This sample is drawn from a study of blood T cell repertoires in COVID-19. Germline lookup yields CDR1 SGHVS and CDR2 FQNEAQ. The CDR3 has 18 amino acids. V trimming: 3 bases; J trimming: 3 bases; junction bases outside the gene matches: 12. The study recruited people aged 18 to 89 years across more than 20 US areas. Each recovered donor of Cohort 3 presented with two negative PCRs, clearance, or symptom resolution.

The sample taken for sequencing was PBMCs or T cells enriched from blood (not recorded which). The genes are TRBV7-8 and TRBJ1-1; 11 nucleotides align to TRBD1. The source of this sequence is a woman younger than 35 who had recovered from COVID-19. The CDR3 is CASSLAAGTGGYDTEAFF. For the CDR3, the DNA is TGTGCCAGCAGCTTGGCCGCCGGGACAGGGGGTTACGACACTGAAGCTTTCTTT. Complete variable domain (other parts from reference TRBV7-8 and TRBJ1-1): GAGVSQSPRYKVAKRGQDVALRCDPISGHVSLFWYQQALGQGPEFLTYFQNEAQLDKSGLPSDRFFAERPEGSVSTLKIQRTQQEDSAVYLCASSLAAGTGGYDTEAFFGQGTRLTVV.